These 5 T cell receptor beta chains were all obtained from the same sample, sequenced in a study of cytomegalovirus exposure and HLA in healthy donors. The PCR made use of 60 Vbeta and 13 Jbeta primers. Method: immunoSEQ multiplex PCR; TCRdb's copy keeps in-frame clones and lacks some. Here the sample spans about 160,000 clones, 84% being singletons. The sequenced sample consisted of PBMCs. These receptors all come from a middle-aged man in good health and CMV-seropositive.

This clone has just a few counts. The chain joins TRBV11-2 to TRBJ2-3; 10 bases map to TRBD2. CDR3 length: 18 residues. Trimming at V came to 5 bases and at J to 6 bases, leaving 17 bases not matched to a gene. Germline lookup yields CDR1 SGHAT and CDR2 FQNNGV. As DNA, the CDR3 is TGTGCCAGCAGCCTCTGGGGGACTAGCGCACCCCCCACGGATACGCAGTATTTT. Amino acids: CASSLWGTSAPPTDTQYF. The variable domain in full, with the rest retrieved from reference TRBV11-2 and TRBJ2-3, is EAGVAQSPRYKIIEKRQSVAFWCNPISGHATLYWYQQILGQGPKLLIQFQNNGVVDDSQLPKDRFSAERLKGVDSTLKIQPAKLEDSAVYLCASSLWGTSAPPTDTQYFGPGTRLTVL.

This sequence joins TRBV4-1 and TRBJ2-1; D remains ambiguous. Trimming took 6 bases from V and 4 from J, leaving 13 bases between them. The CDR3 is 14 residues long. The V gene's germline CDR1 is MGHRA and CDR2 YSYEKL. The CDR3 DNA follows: TGCGCCAGCAGTGACCCACTAAGGTACAATGAGCAGTTCTTC. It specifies CASSDPLRYNEQFF.

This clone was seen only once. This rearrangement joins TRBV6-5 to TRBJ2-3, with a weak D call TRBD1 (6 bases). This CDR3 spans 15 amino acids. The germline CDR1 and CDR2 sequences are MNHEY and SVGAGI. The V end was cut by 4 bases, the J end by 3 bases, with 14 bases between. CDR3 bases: TGTGCCAGCAGTTCATACCCGACAGGAACAGATACGCAGTATTTT. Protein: CASSSYPTGTDTQYF.

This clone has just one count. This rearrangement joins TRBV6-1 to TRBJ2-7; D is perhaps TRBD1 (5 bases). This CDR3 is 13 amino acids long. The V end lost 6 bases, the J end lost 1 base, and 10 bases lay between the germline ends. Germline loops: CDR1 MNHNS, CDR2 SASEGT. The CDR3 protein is CASSRVHSYEQYF. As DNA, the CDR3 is TGTGCCAGCAGCAGGGTCCATTCCTACGAGCAGTACTTC.

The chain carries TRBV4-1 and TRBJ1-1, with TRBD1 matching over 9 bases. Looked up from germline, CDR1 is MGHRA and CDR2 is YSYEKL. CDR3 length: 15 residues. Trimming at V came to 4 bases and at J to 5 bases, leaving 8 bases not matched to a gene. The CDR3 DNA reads TGCGCCAGCAGCCCCCGGGGGACAGGGTTTACTGAAGCTTTCTTT. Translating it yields CASSPRGTGFTEAFF.